The rows below give T cell receptor beta chains drawn from one sample of a study of control samples from healthy donors and cancer patients. The table came from immunoSEQ multiplex PCR; TCRdb's copy has only in-frame clones and leaves some out. The data contain about 190,000 clones, roughly nine tenths of them seen just once; the ten biggest clones take up around 1.9%. Sequencing used blood. Receptors were obtained from a young man in good health. CDR3s include the opening cysteine and the closing phenylalanine or tryptophan. Fields, in order: clone size, V gene, J gene, D gene, CDR3 protein, CDR3 DNA. D genes are given only for firm matches. Only part of the rows carry a size: once, few, many, or a class if the clone is expanded.

abundance: few; v_gene: TRBV25-1; j_gene: TRBJ2-3; d_gene: -; CDR3aa: CASSISRASSTDTQYF; CDR3nt: TGTGCCAGCAGTATCTCCAGGGCCTCTAGCACAGATACGCAGTATTTT
abundance: -; v_gene: TRBV19; j_gene: TRBJ1-3; d_gene: -; CDR3aa: CASTPSQGFGNTIYF; CDR3nt: TGTGCCAGTACCCCTTCACAGGGTTTTGGAAACACCATATATTTT
abundance: -; v_gene: TRBV11-2; j_gene: TRBJ1-2; d_gene: -; CDR3aa: CASSLSGYTF; CDR3nt: TGTGCCAGCAGCTTATCTGGCTACACCTTC
abundance: -; v_gene: TRBV15; j_gene: TRBJ2-7; d_gene: -; CDR3aa: CATSRDGLYEQYF; CDR3nt: TGTGCCACCAGCAGAGATGGTCTGTACGAGCAGTACTTC
abundance: -; v_gene: TRBV6-4; j_gene: TRBJ1-2; d_gene: TRBD1; CDR3aa: CASSPGQAGRYGYTF; CDR3nt: TGTGCCAGCAGTCCGGGACAGGCAGGGCGATATGGCTACACCTTC
abundance: once; v_gene: TRBV24-1; j_gene: TRBJ2-3; d_gene: -; CDR3aa: CATSGATASNTDTQYF; CDR3nt: TGTGCCACCAGTGGGGCGACAGCTTCCAACACAGATACGCAGTATTTT
abundance: -; v_gene: TRBV10-3; j_gene: TRBJ1-5; d_gene: -; CDR3aa: CAISEWQDSNQPQHF; CDR3nt: TGTGCCATCAGTGAGTGGCAGGATAGCAATCAGCCCCAGCATTTT
abundance: -; v_gene: TRBV10-3; j_gene: TRBJ2-1; d_gene: -; CDR3aa: CAIDSDRVNNEQFF; CDR3nt: TGTGCCATCGACTCGGACAGAGTAAACAATGAGCAGTTCTTC
abundance: -; v_gene: TRBV5-1; j_gene: TRBJ2-1; d_gene: TRBD2; CDR3aa: CASTVLADAYNEQFF; CDR3nt: TGCGCCAGCACGGTCCTAGCGGACGCCTACAATGAGCAGTTCTTC
abundance: -; v_gene: TRBV9; j_gene: TRBJ1-6; d_gene: TRBD1; CDR3aa: CASSVLRDRGSPLHF; CDR3nt: TGTGCCAGCAGCGTACTCCGGGACAGGGGTTCACCCCTCCACTTT
abundance: -; v_gene: TRBV2; j_gene: TRBJ1-4; d_gene: -; CDR3aa: CASLFSGATNEKLFF; CDR3nt: TGTGCCAGCCTCTTCTCAGGGGCAACTAATGAAAAACTGTTTTTT
abundance: -; v_gene: TRBV19; j_gene: TRBJ2-3; d_gene: -; CDR3aa: CASSSQLATDTQYF; CDR3nt: TGTGCCAGTAGTTCCCAACTAGCCACAGATACGCAGTATTTT
abundance: -; v_gene: TRBV2; j_gene: TRBJ1-1; d_gene: -; CDR3aa: CASGGQGEAFF; CDR3nt: TGTGCCAGCGGCGGGCAGGGTGAAGCTTTCTTT
abundance: -; v_gene: TRBV18; j_gene: TRBJ2-1; d_gene: -; CDR3aa: CASSLDRSPSYNEQFF; CDR3nt: TGTGCCAGCTCACTAGACAGGAGCCCTTCCTACAATGAGCAGTTCTTC
abundance: few; v_gene: TRBV5-1; j_gene: TRBJ2-1; d_gene: -; CDR3aa: CASSLGFGFGRVNGPYNEQFF; CDR3nt: TGCGCCAGCAGCTTGGGTTTTGGGTTTGGCAGGGTCAACGGGCCTTACAATGAGCAGTTCTTC
abundance: -; v_gene: TRBV4-2; j_gene: TRBJ1-1; d_gene: TRBD1; CDR3aa: CASSQHRGADTEAFF; CDR3nt: TGTGCCAGCAGCCAACACAGGGGAGCGGACACTGAAGCTTTCTTT
abundance: -; v_gene: TRBV5-6; j_gene: TRBJ2-2; d_gene: -; CDR3aa: CASSSRDGNTGELFF; CDR3nt: TGTGCCAGCAGCTCCCGGGACGGGAACACCGGGGAGCTGTTTTTT
abundance: -; v_gene: TRBV9; j_gene: TRBJ1-4; d_gene: -; CDR3aa: CASSVGQTLDEKLFF; CDR3nt: TGTGCCAGCAGCGTAGGCCAGACATTAGATGAAAAACTGTTTTTT
abundance: -; v_gene: TRBV6-1; j_gene: TRBJ1-1; d_gene: -; CDR3aa: CASSDRALNTEAFF; CDR3nt: TGTGCCAGCAGTGACAGGGCTTTGAACACTGAAGCTTTCTTT
abundance: -; v_gene: TRBV6-5; j_gene: TRBJ1-5; d_gene: -; CDR3aa: CASSPGGGRQPQHF; CDR3nt: TGTGCCAGCAGTCCCGGGGGCGGACGTCAGCCCCAGCATTTT
abundance: few; v_gene: TRBV6-5; j_gene: TRBJ1-3; d_gene: -; CDR3aa: CASSTDGNTIYF; CDR3nt: TGTGCCAGCAGCACAGATGGAAACACCATATATTTT
abundance: -; v_gene: TRBV29-1; j_gene: TRBJ2-4; d_gene: TRBD2; CDR3aa: CSVWTSGARDIQYF; CDR3nt: TGCAGCGTTTGGACTAGCGGGGCCAGAGACATTCAGTACTTC
abundance: -; v_gene: TRBV19; j_gene: TRBJ2-7; d_gene: -; CDR3aa: CASSIVGSDYEQYF; CDR3nt: TGTGCCAGTAGTATTGTAGGCAGTGACTACGAGCAGTACTTC
abundance: once; v_gene: TRBV27; j_gene: TRBJ2-1; d_gene: TRBD2; CDR3aa: CASTPIGSGGLNNEQFF; CDR3nt: TGTGCCAGCACCCCTATCGGTAGCGGGGGACTAAACAATGAGCAGTTCTTC
abundance: -; v_gene: TRBV7-3; j_gene: TRBJ2-7; d_gene: TRBD2; CDR3aa: CASSLTGGGAYEQYF; CDR3nt: TGTGCCAGCAGCTTAACTGGCGGGGGGGCCTACGAGCAGTACTTC
abundance: -; v_gene: TRBV30; j_gene: TRBJ1-4; d_gene: TRBD1; CDR3aa: CAWKTGTTNEKLFF; CDR3nt: TGTGCCTGGAAGACAGGGACAACTAATGAAAAACTGTTTTTT
abundance: few; v_gene: TRBV28; j_gene: TRBJ1-5; d_gene: -; CDR3aa: CASTSGGSYQPQHF; CDR3nt: TGTGCCAGCACCTCCGGGGGCAGTTATCAGCCCCAGCATTTT
abundance: -; v_gene: TRBV3-1/TRBV3-2; j_gene: TRBJ2-7; d_gene: -; CDR3aa: CASSEGLSEQYF; CDR3nt: TGTGCCAGCAGCGAAGGACTATCCGAGCAGTACTTC
abundance: -; v_gene: TRBV28; j_gene: TRBJ1-2; d_gene: -; CDR3aa: CASSLRRQSYGYTF; CDR3nt: TGTGCCAGCAGTTTGCGGAGACAGTCCTATGGCTACACCTTC
abundance: few; v_gene: TRBV6-5; j_gene: TRBJ2-1; d_gene: TRBD2; CDR3aa: CASSYPAGTINEQFF; CDR3nt: TGTGCCAGCAGTTACCCAGCGGGGACCATAAATGAGCAGTTCTTC
abundance: -; v_gene: TRBV30; j_gene: TRBJ1-5; d_gene: -; CDR3aa: CAWSSQQGRNQPQHF; CDR3nt: TGTGCCTGGAGTTCCCAACAGGGACGCAATCAGCCCCAGCATTTT
abundance: -; v_gene: TRBV6-1; j_gene: TRBJ2-7; d_gene: -; CDR3aa: CASTEAGTYEQYF; CDR3nt: TGTGCCAGCACTGAAGCCGGTACCTACGAGCAGTACTTC
abundance: -; v_gene: TRBV30; j_gene: TRBJ1-1; d_gene: -; CDR3aa: CAWLSGNTEAFF; CDR3nt: TGTGCCTGGCTCTCAGGGAACACTGAAGCTTTCTTT
abundance: -; v_gene: TRBV11-3; j_gene: TRBJ2-1; d_gene: -; CDR3aa: CASSSRTAEAHEQFF; CDR3nt: TGTGCCAGCAGCTCGAGGACGGCGGAGGCTCATGAGCAGTTCTTC
abundance: -; v_gene: TRBV19; j_gene: TRBJ1-4; d_gene: -; CDR3aa: CASSVGEKLFF; CDR3nt: TGTGCCAGTAGTGTTGGGGAAAAACTGTTTTTT
abundance: -; v_gene: TRBV4-2; j_gene: TRBJ1-1; d_gene: -; CDR3aa: CASSQDKTGRGTSEAFF; CDR3nt: TGTGCCAGCAGCCAAGATAAAACAGGACGGGGTACGTCTGAAGCTTTCTTT
abundance: few; v_gene: TRBV18; j_gene: TRBJ1-5; d_gene: -; CDR3aa: CASSPQAEDQPQHF; CDR3nt: TGTGCCAGCTCACCACAGGCGGAAGACCAGCCCCAGCATTTT
abundance: once; v_gene: TRBV19; j_gene: TRBJ2-3; d_gene: -; CDR3aa: CASSGGWGGTDTQYF; CDR3nt: TGTGCCAGTAGTGGGGGTTGGGGGGGCACAGATACGCAGTATTTT
abundance: -; v_gene: TRBV2; j_gene: TRBJ2-7; d_gene: -; CDR3aa: CASARYEQYF; CDR3nt: TGTGCCAGCGCGAGATACGAGCAGTACTTC
abundance: -; v_gene: TRBV12-3/TRBV12-4; j_gene: TRBJ1-1; d_gene: -; CDR3aa: CASSFQGSTEAFF; CDR3nt: TGTGCCAGCAGTTTTCAGGGGTCCACTGAAGCTTTCTTT
abundance: -; v_gene: TRBV6-6; j_gene: TRBJ1-1; d_gene: -; CDR3aa: CASSFREMNTEAFF; CDR3nt: TGTGCCAGCAGTTTTCGGGAGATGAACACTGAAGCTTTCTTT
abundance: -; v_gene: TRBV2; j_gene: TRBJ2-3; d_gene: -; CDR3aa: CASAASTDTQYF; CDR3nt: TGTGCCAGCGCGGCCAGCACAGATACGCAGTATTTT